This TCR beta chain was recorded in a study of blood T cells in healthy people across ages. Whole-study findings and limits: Greater diversity and more naive CD4+ cells were seen in long-lived donors than in aged donors.

Points on this clonotype: Its antigen is unknown. The junction departs from the called germline gene at one end, perhaps through a read error.

The germline V gene has CDR1 ENHRY and CDR2 SYGVKD. This CDR3 spans 13 amino acids. Each donor was a healthy Caucasian individual from Russia, aged about 6 to 90. The second PCR ran roughly 6 to 11 cycles with a sample-barcoded 5' primer and J-beta primers. One entry per CDR3 protein results from TCRdb running MiXCR on the 5' RACE reads. Of some 670,000 distinct CDR3 sequences detected, approximately 52% appear once; the ten largest clones hold roughly 13%. Sequencing was performed on blood. This rearrangement joins TRBV10-3 to TRBJ2-7; 10 positions agree with TRBD2. The sequence was collected from a woman older than 75 in good health. CDR3 sequence (DNA): TGTGCTATCAGTGCTAGCGGGGGCTACGAGCAGTACTTC. The encoded protein is CAISASGGYEQYF.